This T cell receptor (beta chain) was sequenced in a study of cytomegalovirus exposure and HLA in healthy donors. About the study: The approximately 110 validation repertoires used a platform that matched the one used for the 666 first-cohort repertoires, as a later analysis reported.

An approximately 120-subject validation cohort, separate from the roughly 680-subject first cohort, supplied the donors. Comments on this clone: What it binds is unknown.

V was pared by 3 bases and J by 9 bases, with 15 bases of the junction left unmatched. The V gene's germline CDR1 is SGDLS and CDR2 YYNGEE. The CDR3 length is 16 residues. Assay used: immunoSEQ multiplex PCR; TCRdb lists only in-frame clones, some missing. The data show roughly 330,000 clones, about nine tenths seen once. Findings and caveats of the study: Overall, roughly 170 TCR beta chains were annotated as cytomegalovirus-associated.

The specimen was PBMCs. The chain links TRBV9 to TRBJ2-5; 9 nucleotides agree with TRBD2. The clonotype comes from a woman aged 30 to 39 in good health and CMV-seropositive. The CDR3 DNA follows: TGTGCCAGCAGCGGAGGGCTAGCGGGGTTAAGAACGGCCCAGTACTTC. Its translation is CASSGGLAGLRTAQYF.